This T cell receptor (beta chain) was profiled in a study of breast tumors, draining lymph nodes, adjacent tissues. MiXCR was run by TCRdb on the multiplex PCR reads, yielding one entry per CDR3 protein. Among some 49,000 distinct CDR3 sequences listed, under 30% were seen once. This clonotype was observed at least ten times. The V gene's germline CDR1 is MNHEY and CDR2 SVGAGI. V lost 6 bases, J lost 1 base, and 13 bases lay in between. This CDR3 spans 15 amino acids. The TCR was taken from a female donor with breast cancer. Some clones in this sample may be carry-over from other donors' samples. The chain couples TRBV6-5 to TRBJ1-5, with D possibly being TRBD1 (6 bases). Material: breast tumor tissue. The CDR3 DNA reads TGTGCCAGCAGGAGTGACAGGTGGAGCAATCAGCCCCAGCATTTT. This translates into CASRSDRWSNQPQHF.